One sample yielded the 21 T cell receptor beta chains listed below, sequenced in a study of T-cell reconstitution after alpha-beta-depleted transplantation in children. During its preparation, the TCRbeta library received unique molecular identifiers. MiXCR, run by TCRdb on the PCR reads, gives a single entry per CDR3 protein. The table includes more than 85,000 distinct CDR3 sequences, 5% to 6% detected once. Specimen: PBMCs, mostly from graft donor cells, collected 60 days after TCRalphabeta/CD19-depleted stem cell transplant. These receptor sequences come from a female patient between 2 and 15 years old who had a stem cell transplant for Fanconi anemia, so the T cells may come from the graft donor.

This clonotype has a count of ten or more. CDR3 sequence (DNA): TGTGCCAGCAGCCGCCTAAGCGGGAGGGCCTGGGAGACCCAGTACTTC. This encodes CASSRLSGRAWETQYF. The chain employs TRBV14 and TRBJ2-5, with 10 positions matching TRBD2. V was clipped by 4 bases and J by 5 bases; unmatched bases: 10. The CDR3 has 16 residues. In germline, CDR1 is SGHDN, CDR2 FVKESK.

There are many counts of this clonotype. In DNA, the CDR3 is TGCAGTGCTAAAAAGCGGGTTAGCACAGATACGCAGTATTTT. It translates to CSAKKRVSTDTQYF. The rearrangement uses TRBV20-1 and TRBJ2-3; possible D gene TRBD2, 6 bases. Deletions cut 4 bases from V and 0 bases from J, with 11 bases between. Germline CDR1 reads DFQATT; CDR2 reads SNEGSKA (reference sequence). The CDR3 is 14 residues long.

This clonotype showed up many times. CDR3 in amino acids: CASLSVFWMGNTEAFF. The CDR3 DNA follows: TGTGCCAGCCTCTCTGTCTTCTGGATGGGGAACACTGAAGCTTTCTTT. J is TRBJ1-1 and V is TRBV28, with D unclear. V gave up 8 bases and J gave up 1 base, with 20 bases separating them. The CDR3 runs 16 residues. The germline gives CDR1 MDHEN, CDR2 SYDVKM.

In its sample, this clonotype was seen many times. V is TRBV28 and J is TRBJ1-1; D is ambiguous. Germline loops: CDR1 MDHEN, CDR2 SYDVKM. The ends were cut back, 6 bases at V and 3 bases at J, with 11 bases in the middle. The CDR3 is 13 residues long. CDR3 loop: CASSRYEDTEAFF. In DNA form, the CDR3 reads TGTGCCAGCAGCCGCTACGAGGACACTGAAGCTTTCTTT.

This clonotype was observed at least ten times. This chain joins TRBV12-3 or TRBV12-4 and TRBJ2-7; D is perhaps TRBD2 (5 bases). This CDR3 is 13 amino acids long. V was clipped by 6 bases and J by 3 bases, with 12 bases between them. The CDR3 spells CASSFQAVYEQYF. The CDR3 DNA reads TGTGCCAGCAGCTTCCAAGCGGTCTACGAGCAGTACTTC.

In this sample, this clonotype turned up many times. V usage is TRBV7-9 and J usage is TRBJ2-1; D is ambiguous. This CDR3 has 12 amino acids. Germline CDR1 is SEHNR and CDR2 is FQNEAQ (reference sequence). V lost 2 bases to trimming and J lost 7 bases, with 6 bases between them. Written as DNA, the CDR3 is TGTGCCAGCAGCTTAAATTTTAATGAGCAGTTCTTC. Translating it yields CASSLNFNEQFF.

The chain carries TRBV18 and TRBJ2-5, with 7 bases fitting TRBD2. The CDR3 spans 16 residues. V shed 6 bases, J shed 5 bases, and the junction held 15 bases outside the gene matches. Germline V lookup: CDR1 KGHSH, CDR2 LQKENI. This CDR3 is CASSPKRGGGSETQYF. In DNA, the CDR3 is TGTGCCAGCTCCCCCAAGCGGGGTGGCGGTTCGGAGACCCAGTACTTC. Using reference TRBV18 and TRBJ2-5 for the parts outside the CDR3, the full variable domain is NAGVMQNPRHLVRRRGQEARLRCSPMKGHSHVYWYRQLPEEGLKFMVYLQKENIIDESGMPKERFSAEFPKEGPSILRIQQVVRGDSAAYFCASSPKRGGGSETQYFGPGTRLLVL.

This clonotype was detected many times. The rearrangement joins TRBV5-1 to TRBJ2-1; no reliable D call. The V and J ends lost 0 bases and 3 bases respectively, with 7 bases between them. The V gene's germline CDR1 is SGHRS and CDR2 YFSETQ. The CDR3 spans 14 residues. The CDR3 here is CASSLASYYNEQFF. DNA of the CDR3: TGCGCCAGCAGCTTGGCGTCTTACTACAATGAGCAGTTCTTC.

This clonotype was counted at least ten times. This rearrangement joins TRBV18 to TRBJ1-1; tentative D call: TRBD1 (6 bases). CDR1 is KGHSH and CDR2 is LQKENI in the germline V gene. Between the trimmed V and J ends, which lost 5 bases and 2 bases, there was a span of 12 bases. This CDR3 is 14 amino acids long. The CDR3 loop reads CASSTLDSNTEAFF. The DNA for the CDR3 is TGTGCCAGCTCAACTCTGGACAGTAACACTGAAGCTTTCTTT.

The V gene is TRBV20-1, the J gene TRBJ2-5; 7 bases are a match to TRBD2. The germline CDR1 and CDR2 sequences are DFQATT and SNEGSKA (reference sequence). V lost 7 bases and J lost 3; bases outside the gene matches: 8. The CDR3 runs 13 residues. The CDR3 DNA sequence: TGCAGTGTCAGGCGCGGGGGTGAAGAGACCCAGTACTTC. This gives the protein CSVRRGGEETQYF.

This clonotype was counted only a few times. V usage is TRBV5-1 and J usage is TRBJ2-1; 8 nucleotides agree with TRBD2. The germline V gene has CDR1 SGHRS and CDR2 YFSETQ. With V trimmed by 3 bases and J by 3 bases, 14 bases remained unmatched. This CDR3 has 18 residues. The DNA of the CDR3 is TGCGCCAGCAGCTCCGGGACTAGTCAGAGGGGAGACTACAATGAGCAGTTCTTC. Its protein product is CASSSGTSQRGDYNEQFF.

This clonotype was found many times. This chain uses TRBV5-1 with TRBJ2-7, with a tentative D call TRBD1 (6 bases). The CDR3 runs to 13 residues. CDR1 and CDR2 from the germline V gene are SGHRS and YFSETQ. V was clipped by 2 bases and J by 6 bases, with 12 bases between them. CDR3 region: CASSLVRGGEQYF. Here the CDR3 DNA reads TGCGCCAGCAGCTTAGTCAGGGGCGGCGAGCAGTACTTC.

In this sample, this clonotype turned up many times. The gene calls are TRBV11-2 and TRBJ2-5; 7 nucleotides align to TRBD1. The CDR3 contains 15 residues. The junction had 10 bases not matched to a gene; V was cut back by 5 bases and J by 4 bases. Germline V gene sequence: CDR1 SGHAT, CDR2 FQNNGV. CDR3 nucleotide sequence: TGTGCCAGCAGCCGTATAAGGGGGCGCGTAGAGACCCAGTACTTC. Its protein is CASSRIRGRVETQYF.

CDR3 in amino acids: CASSPGVSSYNEQFF. CDR3 DNA: TGTGCCAGCAGCCCGGGGGTTAGCTCCTACAATGAGCAGTTCTTC. The V gene is TRBV7-9, the J gene TRBJ2-1; TRBD2 might be the D (6 bases). Trimming took off 5 bases at V and 0 bases at J, with 11 bases between the two ends. The CDR3 spans 15 residues. Germline CDR1 SEHNR, CDR2 FQNEAQ (reference sequence).

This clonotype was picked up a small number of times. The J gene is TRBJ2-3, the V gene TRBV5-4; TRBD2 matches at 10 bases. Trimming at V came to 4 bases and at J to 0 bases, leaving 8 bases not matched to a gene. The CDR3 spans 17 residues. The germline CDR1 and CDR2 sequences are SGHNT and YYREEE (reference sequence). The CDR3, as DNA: TGTGCCAGCAGCCTCCTAGCGGGGGCCCCTAGCACAGATACGCAGTATTTT. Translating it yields CASSLLAGAPSTDTQYF.

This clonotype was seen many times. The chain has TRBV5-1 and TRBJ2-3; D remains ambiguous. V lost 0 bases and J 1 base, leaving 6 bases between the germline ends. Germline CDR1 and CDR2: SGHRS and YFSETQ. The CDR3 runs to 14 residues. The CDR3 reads CASSLGYRTDTQYF. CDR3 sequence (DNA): TGCGCCAGCAGCTTGGGCTACCGCACAGATACGCAGTATTTT.

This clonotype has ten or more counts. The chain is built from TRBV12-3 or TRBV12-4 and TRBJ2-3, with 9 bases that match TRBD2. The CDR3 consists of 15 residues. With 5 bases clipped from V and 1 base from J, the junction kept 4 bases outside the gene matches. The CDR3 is CASSGSGSGTDTQYF. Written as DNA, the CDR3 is TGTGCCAGCAGTGGTAGCGGGAGTGGCACAGATACGCAGTATTTT.

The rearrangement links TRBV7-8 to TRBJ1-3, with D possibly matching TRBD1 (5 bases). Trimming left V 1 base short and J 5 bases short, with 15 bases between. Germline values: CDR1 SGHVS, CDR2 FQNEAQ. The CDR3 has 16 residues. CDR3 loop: CASSLGRGIQRNTIYF. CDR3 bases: TGTGCCAGCAGCTTAGGAAGGGGTATACAGCGAAACACCATATATTTT.

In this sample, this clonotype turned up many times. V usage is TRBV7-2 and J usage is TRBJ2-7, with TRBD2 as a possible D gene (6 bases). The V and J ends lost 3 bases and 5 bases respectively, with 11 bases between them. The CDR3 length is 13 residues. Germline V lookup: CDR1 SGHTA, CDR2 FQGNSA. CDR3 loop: CASSFRAGDEQYF. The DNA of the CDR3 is TGTGCCAGCAGCTTCCGAGCGGGCGACGAGCAGTACTTC. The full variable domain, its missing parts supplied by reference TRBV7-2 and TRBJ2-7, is GAGVSQSPSNKVTEKGKDVELRCDPISGHTALYWYRQSLGQGLEFLIYFQGNSAPDKSGLPSDRFSAERTGGSVSTLTIQRTQQEDSAVYLCASSFRAGDEQYFGPGTRLTVT.

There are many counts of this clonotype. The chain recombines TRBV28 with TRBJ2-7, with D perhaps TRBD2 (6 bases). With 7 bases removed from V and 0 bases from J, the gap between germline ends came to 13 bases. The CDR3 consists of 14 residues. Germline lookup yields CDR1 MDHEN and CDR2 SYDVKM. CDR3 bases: TGTGCCAGCACCAGGGACTTCTTCTCCTACGAGCAGTACTTC. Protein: CASTRDFFSYEQYF. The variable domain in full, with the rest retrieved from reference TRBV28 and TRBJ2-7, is DVKVTQSSRYLVKRTGEKVFLECVQDMDHENMFWYRQDPGLGLRLIYFSYDVKMKEKGDIPEGYSVSREKKERFSLILESASTNQTSMYLCASTRDFFSYEQYFGPGTRLTVT.

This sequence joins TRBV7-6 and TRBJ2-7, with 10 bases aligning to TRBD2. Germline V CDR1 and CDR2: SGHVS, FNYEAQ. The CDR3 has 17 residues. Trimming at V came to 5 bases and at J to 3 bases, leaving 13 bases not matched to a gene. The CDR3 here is CASSRASGTSVDYEQYF. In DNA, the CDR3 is TGTGCCAGCAGCCGCGCGTCCGGGACTAGCGTAGACTACGAGCAGTACTTC.